The sequence of this TCR beta chain was determined in a study of cytomegalovirus exposure and HLA in healthy donors. The CDR3 is made up of 15 amino acids. Trimming cost V 4 bases and J 4 bases, with 17 bases left between them. Germline V gene lookup returns CDR1 LNHDA and CDR2 SQIVND (reference sequence). The study ran its PCR with 60 Vbeta and 13 Jbeta primers. Sequencing was performed with immunoSEQ multiplex PCR; in TCRdb, only in-frame clones are kept and a portion is missing. The table lists around 200,000 clones, over 70% of them singletons. This clone has only a few counts. Its antigen is undetermined. General study points: Presence/absence analyses assumed roughly uniform sequencing depth across donors. When the data were analyzed later, several of the most significant clusters appeared to be linked to common viral pathogens.

The sequenced sample was PBMCs. J is TRBJ2-7 and V is TRBV19; D possibly corresponds to TRBD1 (6 bases). This clonotype originated in a woman in her sixties in good health and CMV-seropositive. The CDR3 DNA is TGTGCCAGTAGTAAGAAAAACCGGGACACTTACGAGCAGTACTTC. Its protein product is CASSKKNRDTYEQYF.